This TCR beta chain emerged from a study of neoadjuvant nivolumab and ipilimumab in lung cancer. General observations from the study: Only two of four nivolumab-treated tumors gained richness and clonality by surgery.

Remarks on this clone: The antigen is unknown. Mismatch with germline at one junction end may stem from a read error.

Generated by immunoSEQ multiplex PCR, the TCRdb table keeps only in-frame clones and is missing some. The sample has 17,000 or so clones; roughly four fifths are singletons. The material was tumor tissue, obtained after neoadjuvant nivolumab, alone or with ipilimumab, at or shortly before surgery. The sequence was obtained from an adult with non-small cell lung cancer.

The CDR3 sequence: CASSAGYTYEQYF. In DNA form, the CDR3 reads TGTGCTAGCAGCGCAGGGTACACCTACGAGCAGTACTTC. This chain links TRBV7-7 with TRBJ2-7; a possible D gene is TRBD1 (5 bases). The CDR3 is made up of 13 amino acids. Per germline, CDR1 SSHAT and CDR2 FNYEAQ (reference sequence).